This TCR beta chain was identified in a study of OX40 agonist ivuxolimab in advanced cancers. Overall study: A mean age of roughly 60 years, range roughly 23 to 85, was recorded, and around 85% were male. Partial responses, seen in three patients, involved one hepatocellular carcinoma and two cutaneous melanomas.

Study findings and constraints: Near-lowest levels of clonal expansion characterized partial responders at 0.1-3.0 mg/kg. The CD4+ and CD8+ T cells in the blood had expanded clonally by week 6 at 0.1 to 3.0 mg/kg.

Note on this clone: Its antigen is undetermined.

The V gene end was trimmed by 5 bases and the J gene end by 5 bases; junction bases not matched to a gene: 2. Germline loops: CDR1 SEHNR, CDR2 FQNEAQ (reference sequence). This CDR3 contains 13 residues. Profiled with immunoSEQ multiplex PCR; TCRdb holds only in-frame clones, not every one. Of 20,000 to 25,000 clones listed, 70% to 90% were seen once; the top ten hold around 15%. The source was CD4+ or CD8+ T cells sorted from blood, collected in a trial of the OX40 agonist ivuxolimab. J is TRBJ2-5 and V is TRBV7-9, with TRBD1 matching 10 bases. The receptor was isolated from an adult with an advanced solid tumor such as melanoma, head and neck, liver or kidney cancer. CDR3 residues: CASSRQGAETQYF. CDR3 bases: TGTGCCAGCAGCCGACAGGGGGCGGAGACCCAGTACTTC.